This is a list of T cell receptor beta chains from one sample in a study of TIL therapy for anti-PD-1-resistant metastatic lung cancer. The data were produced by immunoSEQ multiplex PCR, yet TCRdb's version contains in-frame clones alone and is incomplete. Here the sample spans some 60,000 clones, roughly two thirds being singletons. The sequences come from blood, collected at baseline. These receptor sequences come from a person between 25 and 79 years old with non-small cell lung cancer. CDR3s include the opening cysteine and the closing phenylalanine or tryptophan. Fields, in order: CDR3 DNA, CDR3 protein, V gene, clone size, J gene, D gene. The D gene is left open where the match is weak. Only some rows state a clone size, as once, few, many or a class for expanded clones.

CDR3nt: TGTGCCAGCAGTTACTCGGGGGCGCGTGGCTACACCTTC; CDR3aa: CASSYSGARGYTF; v_gene: TRBV6-5; abundance: few; j_gene: TRBJ1-2; d_gene: NA
CDR3nt: TGTGCCAGCAGTTTCCTAGCGCAAACTGAGCAGTTCTTC; CDR3aa: CASSFLAQTEQFF; v_gene: TRBV27; abundance: few; j_gene: TRBJ2-1; d_gene: NA
CDR3nt: TGTGCCAGCAGTGGACAGGTCTATGGCTACACCTTC; CDR3aa: CASSGQVYGYTF; v_gene: TRBV2; abundance: few; j_gene: TRBJ1-2; d_gene: NA
CDR3nt: TGCGCCAGCAGCCCCCGGGACAGGGAAGAGGTGAACACTGAAGCTTTCTTT; CDR3aa: CASSPRDREEVNTEAFF; v_gene: TRBV4-1; abundance: few; j_gene: TRBJ1-1; d_gene: TRBD1
CDR3nt: TGTGCCGTTCGACCGATCAATCAGCCCCAGCATTTT; CDR3aa: CAVRPINQPQHF; v_gene: TRBV6-1; abundance: NA; j_gene: TRBJ1-5; d_gene: NA
CDR3nt: TGTGCCAGCAGCGCGGACAGGGTTGGGCCCCAGCATTTT; CDR3aa: CASSADRVGPQHF; v_gene: TRBV5-4; abundance: few; j_gene: TRBJ1-5; d_gene: TRBD1
CDR3nt: TGTGCCAGCAGCTCCGGGACTAGCGGGAGATCTGAGCAGTTCTTC; CDR3aa: CASSSGTSGRSEQFF; v_gene: TRBV5-4; abundance: NA; j_gene: TRBJ2-1; d_gene: TRBD2
CDR3nt: TGTGCCAGCAGCTTGGTTAGGGGTAGAGGCTACACCTTC; CDR3aa: CASSLVRGRGYTF; v_gene: TRBV5-5; abundance: NA; j_gene: TRBJ1-2; d_gene: NA
CDR3nt: TGCGCCAGCAGCTTCACAGGGGACTCCTACGAGCAGTACTTC; CDR3aa: CASSFTGDSYEQYF; v_gene: TRBV5-1; abundance: NA; j_gene: TRBJ2-7; d_gene: TRBD1
CDR3nt: TGTGCCAGCGGGAATAGACAGGGGGCCTACGAGCAGTACTTC; CDR3aa: CASGNRQGAYEQYF; v_gene: TRBV6-5; abundance: NA; j_gene: TRBJ2-7; d_gene: TRBD1
CDR3nt: TGTGCCAGCAGCTTAGAGCTGTTACAGGGGAGGGGCTACACCTTC; CDR3aa: CASSLELLQGRGYTF; v_gene: TRBV11-2; abundance: few; j_gene: TRBJ1-2; d_gene: TRBD1
CDR3nt: TGTGCCAGCAGCTCTAGGGGGCTAACCTACGAGCAGTACTTC; CDR3aa: CASSSRGLTYEQYF; v_gene: TRBV7-2; abundance: NA; j_gene: TRBJ2-7; d_gene: TRBD1
CDR3nt: TGTGCCAGCAGCTTCCGGACAGGGGGTACTTTCTTT; CDR3aa: CASSFRTGGTFF; v_gene: TRBV11-2; abundance: NA; j_gene: TRBJ1-1; d_gene: TRBD1
CDR3nt: TGTGCCACCAGCATCGGGGGTTTTATGGCCAACGTCCTGACTTTC; CDR3aa: CATSIGGFMANVLTF; v_gene: TRBV15; abundance: NA; j_gene: TRBJ2-6; d_gene: NA
CDR3nt: TGCAGCGTCCGAGGATGGCAGACCTACGAGCAGTACTTC; CDR3aa: CSVRGWQTYEQYF; v_gene: TRBV29-1; abundance: NA; j_gene: TRBJ2-7; d_gene: NA
CDR3nt: TGTGCCTGGAGTGTGGGCGGTAGCACAGATACGCAGTATTTT; CDR3aa: CAWSVGGSTDTQYF; v_gene: TRBV30; abundance: NA; j_gene: TRBJ2-3; d_gene: NA
CDR3nt: TGTGCCAGCAGCTTGGGACTAGCGGGAGCCGGGGAGCTGTTTTTT; CDR3aa: CASSLGLAGAGELFF; v_gene: TRBV5-8; abundance: NA; j_gene: TRBJ2-2; d_gene: TRBD2
CDR3nt: TGCGCCAGCAGCCCGGGGGGACAGGGGGCTTGGGAGACCCAGTACTTC; CDR3aa: CASSPGGQGAWETQYF; v_gene: TRBV5-1; abundance: NA; j_gene: TRBJ2-5; d_gene: TRBD1
CDR3nt: TGTGCCAGCAGCGAGTCGGGACAGAGCTACAATGAGCAGTTCTTC; CDR3aa: CASSESGQSYNEQFF; v_gene: TRBV7-3; abundance: NA; j_gene: TRBJ2-1; d_gene: TRBD1
CDR3nt: TGTGCCAGCAGCCCACAGGGTGATGTGCACGAGCAGTACTTC; CDR3aa: CASSPQGDVHEQYF; v_gene: TRBV6-6; abundance: NA; j_gene: TRBJ2-7; d_gene: NA
CDR3nt: TGTGCCAGCGGAATCTCTGGGGCCAACGTCCTGACTTTC; CDR3aa: CASGISGANVLTF; v_gene: TRBV6-1; abundance: NA; j_gene: TRBJ2-6; d_gene: NA
CDR3nt: TGTGCCAGCAGTTCCCGACAGGTTAGCACAGATACGCAGTATTTT; CDR3aa: CASSSRQVSTDTQYF; v_gene: TRBV27; abundance: NA; j_gene: TRBJ2-3; d_gene: NA
CDR3nt: TGTGCCAGCAGCTTGATAGGGCTCTACAATGAGCAGTTCTTC; CDR3aa: CASSLIGLYNEQFF; v_gene: TRBV11-1; abundance: NA; j_gene: TRBJ2-1; d_gene: NA